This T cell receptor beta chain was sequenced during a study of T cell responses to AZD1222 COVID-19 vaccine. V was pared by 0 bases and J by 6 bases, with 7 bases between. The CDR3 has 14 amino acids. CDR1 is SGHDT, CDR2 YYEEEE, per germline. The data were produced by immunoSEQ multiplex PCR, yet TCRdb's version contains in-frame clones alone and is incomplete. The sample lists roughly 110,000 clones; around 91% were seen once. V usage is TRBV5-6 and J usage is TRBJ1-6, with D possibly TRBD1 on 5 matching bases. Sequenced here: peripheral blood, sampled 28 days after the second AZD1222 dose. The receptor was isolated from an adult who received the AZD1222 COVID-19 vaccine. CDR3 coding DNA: TGTGCCAGCAGCTTGGAGGGGATTAATTCACCCCTCCACTTT. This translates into CASSLEGINSPLHF.